The clone carrying this T cell receptor (beta chain) was counted only a few times. Its target is unknown. The V gene's germline CDR1 is SGHKS and CDR2 YYEKEE (reference sequence). J was trimmed by 1 base and V by 1 base; bases with no gene match: 8. This CDR3 spans 16 amino acids. Primed by a sample-barcoded 5' primer and a J-beta primer mix, a second PCR proceeded for 7 to 11 cycles. TCRdb passed the 5' RACE reads through MiXCR, listing each CDR3 protein once. The data show about 1,800,000 distinct CDR3 sequences, 28% seen once. These data belong to a study of blood T cells in healthy people across ages. Findings and caveats of the study: Comparison with aged donors showed that long-lived donors had more naive CD4+ cells and higher diversity.

This sequence joins TRBV5-5 and TRBJ2-7, with 7 positions matching TRBD1. The sample comprised blood. The receptor comes from a woman in her thirties in good health. CDR3 sequence reads: CASSLRDSPGSYEQYF. The CDR3 bases are TGTGCCAGCAGCTTGAGGGACAGCCCCGGTTCCTACGAGCAGTACTTC.